The clone carrying this TCR beta chain was counted between two and nine times. The sample comes from a study of blood T cell repertoires in COVID-19. Whole-study context: Specimens from acute and convalescent COVID-19 originated in the United States, Italy and Spain. Sample material is recorded as cDNA or gDNA derived from T cells, B-cell-depleted T cells, or PBMCs.

The protocol was immunoSEQ multiplex PCR, while the TCRdb copy is restricted to in-frame clones and leaves out a portion. The sample lists hundreds of thousands of clones, approximately 90% occurring once. The CDR3 runs 16 residues. Looked up from germline, CDR1 is GTSNPN and CDR2 is SVGIG (reference sequence). The V segment lost 0 bases and the J segment 3 bases; nucleotides outside the gene matches: 7. The genes are TRBV30 and TRBJ2-3; TRBD1 matches 9 bases. The sample was peripheral blood. The receptor's source is a woman aged 40 to 50 who had recovered from COVID-19. CDR3 DNA: TGTGCCTGGAGTGTACTTAGGACAGGGGTTACAGATACGCAGTATTTT. It yields the protein CAWSVLRTGVTDTQYF.